This T cell receptor beta chain derives from a study of cytomegalovirus exposure and HLA in healthy donors. About this clone: What it binds is unknown.

Study observations and caveats: TCR beta sequences numbering fewer than 20,000 were associated with HLA alleles at 0.05 false discovery rate in a later analysis.

PCR was performed using 60 Vbeta and 13 Jbeta primers. Source study methods: In a later analysis, around 11 million of some 80 million unique beta chains occurred in at least two donors. Assay: immunoSEQ multiplex PCR; the TCRdb copy retains only in-frame clones and omits some. The V and J calls and the clone size are those of that table, but D and trimming were determined from the DNA. The sample has about 240,000 clones; about 80% are singletons. The sequencing input was PBMCs. The origin of this receptor is a woman in her 40s in good health and CMV-seropositive.

This chain's CDR3 is CAATGGSGANVLTF. As DNA, the CDR3 is TGTGCCGCTACAGGGGGCTCTGGGGCCAACGTCCTGACTTTC. V and J are TRBV25-1 and TRBJ2-6; 8 bases fit TRBD1. Germline trimming cut 11 bases from V and 0 bases from J; bases unmatched to any gene: 3. The CDR3 is 14 amino acids. In germline, CDR1 is MGHDK, CDR2 SYGVNS.